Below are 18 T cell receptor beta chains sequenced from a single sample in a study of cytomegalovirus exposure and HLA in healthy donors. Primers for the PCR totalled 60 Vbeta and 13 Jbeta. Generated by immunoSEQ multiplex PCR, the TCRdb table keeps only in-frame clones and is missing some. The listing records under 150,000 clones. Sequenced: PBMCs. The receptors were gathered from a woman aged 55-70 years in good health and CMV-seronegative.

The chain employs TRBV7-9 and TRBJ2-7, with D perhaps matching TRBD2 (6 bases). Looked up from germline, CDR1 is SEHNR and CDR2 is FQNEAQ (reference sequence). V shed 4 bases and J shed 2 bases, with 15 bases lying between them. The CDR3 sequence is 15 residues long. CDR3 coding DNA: TGTGCCAGCAGCTACCGGGTCGGGGAGGCCTACGAGCAGTACTTC. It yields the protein CASSYRVGEAYEQYF.

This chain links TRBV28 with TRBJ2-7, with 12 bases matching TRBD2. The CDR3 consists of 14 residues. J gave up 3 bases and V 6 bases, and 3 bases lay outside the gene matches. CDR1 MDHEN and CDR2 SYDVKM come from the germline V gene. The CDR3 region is CASSPGLAGYEQYF. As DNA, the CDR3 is TGTGCCAGCAGCCCGGGACTAGCGGGCTACGAGCAGTACTTC.

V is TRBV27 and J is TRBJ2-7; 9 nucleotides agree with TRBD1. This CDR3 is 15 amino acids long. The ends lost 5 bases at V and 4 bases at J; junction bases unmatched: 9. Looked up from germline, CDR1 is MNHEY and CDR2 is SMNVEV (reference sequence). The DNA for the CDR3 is TGTGCCAGCAGTCCCCGACAGGGGGATTTGTACGAGCAGTACTTC. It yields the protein CASSPRQGDLYEQYF.

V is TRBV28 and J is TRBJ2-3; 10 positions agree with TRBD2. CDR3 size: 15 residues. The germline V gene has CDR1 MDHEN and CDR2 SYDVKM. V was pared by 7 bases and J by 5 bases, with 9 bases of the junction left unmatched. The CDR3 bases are TGTGCCAGCACTCCTACTAGCGGGATAGTAGATACGCAGTATTTT. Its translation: CASTPTSGIVDTQYF.

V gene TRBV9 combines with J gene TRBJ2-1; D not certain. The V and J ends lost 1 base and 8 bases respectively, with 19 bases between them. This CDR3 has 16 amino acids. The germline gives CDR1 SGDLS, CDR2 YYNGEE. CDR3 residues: CASSVSEAPRLDEQFF. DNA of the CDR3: TGTGCCAGCAGCGTATCCGAAGCGCCCCGATTAGATGAGCAGTTCTTC.

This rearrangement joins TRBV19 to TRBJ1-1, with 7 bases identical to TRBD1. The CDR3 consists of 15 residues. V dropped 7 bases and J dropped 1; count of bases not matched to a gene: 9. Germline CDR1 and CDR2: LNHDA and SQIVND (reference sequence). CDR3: CASNPGDRPNTEAFF. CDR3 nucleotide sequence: TGTGCCAGTAATCCGGGGGACAGACCGAACACTGAAGCTTTCTTT.

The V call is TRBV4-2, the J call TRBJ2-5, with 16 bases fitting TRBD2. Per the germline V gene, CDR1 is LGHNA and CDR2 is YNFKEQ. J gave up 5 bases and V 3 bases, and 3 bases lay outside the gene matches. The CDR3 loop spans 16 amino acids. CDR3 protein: CASSQGLAGGLETQYF. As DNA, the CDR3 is TGTGCCAGCAGCCAGGGACTAGCGGGGGGGCTGGAGACCCAGTACTTC.

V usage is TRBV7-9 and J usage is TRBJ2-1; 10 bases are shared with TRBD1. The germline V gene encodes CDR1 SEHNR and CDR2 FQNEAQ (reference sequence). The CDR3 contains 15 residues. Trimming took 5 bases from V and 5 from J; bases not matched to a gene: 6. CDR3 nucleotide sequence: TGTGCCAGCAGCCCCCCCGGGACAGGGGACAATGAGCAGTTCTTC. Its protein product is CASSPPGTGDNEQFF.

CDR3 DNA sequence: TGTGCCAGCAGACCTTCGGGGGGGGGTGTAGAGACCCAGTACTTC. Protein sequence: CASRPSGGGVETQYF. The chain joins TRBV7-9 to TRBJ2-5, with 8 bases fitting TRBD2. V was clipped by 6 bases and J by 4 bases; unmatched bases: 10. The CDR3 has 15 amino acids. Germline loops: CDR1 SEHNR, CDR2 FQNEAQ (reference sequence).

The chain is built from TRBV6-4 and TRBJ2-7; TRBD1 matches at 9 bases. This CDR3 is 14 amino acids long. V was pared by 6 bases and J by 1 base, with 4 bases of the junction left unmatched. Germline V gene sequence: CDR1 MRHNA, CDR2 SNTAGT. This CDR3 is CASSPGTGSYEQYF. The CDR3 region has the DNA TGTGCCAGCAGCCCGGGGACAGGGTCCTACGAGCAGTACTTC.

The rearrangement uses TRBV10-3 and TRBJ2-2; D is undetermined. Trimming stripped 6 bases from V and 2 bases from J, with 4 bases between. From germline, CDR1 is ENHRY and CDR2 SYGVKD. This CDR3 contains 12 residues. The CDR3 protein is CAISLNTGELFF. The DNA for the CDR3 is TGTGCCATCAGCTTAAACACCGGGGAGCTGTTTTTT.

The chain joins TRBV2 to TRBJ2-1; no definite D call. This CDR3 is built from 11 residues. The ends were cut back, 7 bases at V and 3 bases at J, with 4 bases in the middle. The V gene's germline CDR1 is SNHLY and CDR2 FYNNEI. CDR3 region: CASIYYNEQFF. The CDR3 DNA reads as TGTGCCAGCATATACTACAATGAGCAGTTCTTC.

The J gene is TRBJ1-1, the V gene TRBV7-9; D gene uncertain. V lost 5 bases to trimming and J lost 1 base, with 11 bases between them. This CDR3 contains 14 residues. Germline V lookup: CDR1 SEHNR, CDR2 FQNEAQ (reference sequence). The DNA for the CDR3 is TGTGCCAGCAGCCCAGAGGTCAAGAACACTGAAGCTTTCTTT. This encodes CASSPEVKNTEAFF.

The CDR3 sequence is CASRTTGETHGYTF. The CDR3 coding sequence is TGTGCCAGCAGGACGACAGGGGAAACTCATGGCTACACCTTC. The chain employs TRBV5-6 and TRBJ1-2, with 8 bases fitting TRBD1. Germline V lookup: CDR1 SGHDT, CDR2 YYEEEE. J was trimmed by 6 bases and V by 5 bases; bases with no gene match: 9. The CDR3 contains 14 residues.

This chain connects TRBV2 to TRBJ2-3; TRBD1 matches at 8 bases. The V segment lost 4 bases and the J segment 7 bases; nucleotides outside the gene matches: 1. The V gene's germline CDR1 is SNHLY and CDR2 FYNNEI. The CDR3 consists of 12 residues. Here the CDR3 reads CASSGQGNTQYF. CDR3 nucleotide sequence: TGTGCCAGCAGTGGACAGGGGAATACGCAGTATTTT.

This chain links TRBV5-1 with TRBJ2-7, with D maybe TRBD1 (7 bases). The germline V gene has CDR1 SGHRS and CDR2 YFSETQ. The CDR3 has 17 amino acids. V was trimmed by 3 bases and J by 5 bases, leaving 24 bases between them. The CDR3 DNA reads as TGCGCCAGCAGCTCCCTTCTCGCGGGGACAGTAACGGACGAGCAGTACTTC. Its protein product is CASSSLLAGTVTDEQYF.

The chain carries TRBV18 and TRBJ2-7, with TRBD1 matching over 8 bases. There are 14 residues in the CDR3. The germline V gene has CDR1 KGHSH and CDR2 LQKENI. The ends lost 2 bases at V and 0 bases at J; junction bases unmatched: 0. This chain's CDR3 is CASSPGQGSYEQYF. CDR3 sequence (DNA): TGTGCCAGCTCACCAGGACAGGGCTCCTACGAGCAGTACTTC.

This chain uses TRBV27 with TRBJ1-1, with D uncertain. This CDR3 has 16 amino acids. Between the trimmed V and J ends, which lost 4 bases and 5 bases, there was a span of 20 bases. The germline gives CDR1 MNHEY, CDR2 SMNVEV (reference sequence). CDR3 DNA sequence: TGTGCCAGCAGTTCCTGGGCACTACGAGGGATGACTGAAGCTTTCTTT. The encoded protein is CASSSWALRGMTEAFF.